This paragraph reports one T cell receptor (beta chain). Its specificity is not known. These data come from a study of PD-1 blockade in classical Hodgkin lymphoma. Study-wide findings and caveats: Why repertoires differed is undefined; disease activity or prior therapy possibly contributed. Baseline TCR diversity was reportedly lower in newly diagnosed patients than in healthy donors. It was reported as lower still in relapsed/refractory patients.

CDR1 is SGHRS and CDR2 is YFSETQ in the germline V gene. This CDR3 contains 14 residues. J gave up 0 bases and V 4 bases, and 2 bases lay outside the gene matches. TCRdb's table, derived via immunoSEQ multiplex PCR, lists solely in-frame clones and lacks some. The data contain 20,000 to 25,000 clones, under 95% of them singletons. Time point specified: newly diagnosed, previously untreated cHL patient sample. Researchers used magnetic negative selection to pull out pure CD4+ T cells from thawed PBMCs. A comparison was provided by newly diagnosed, untreated classical Hodgkin lymphoma PBMCs. The rearrangement joins TRBV5-1 to TRBJ2-7; 9 bases agree with TRBD1. Sequenced: CD4+ T cells from blood. This TCR derives from a human donor with classical Hodgkin lymphoma. Written as DNA, the CDR3 is TGCGCCAGCAGCGGGACAGGGCCCTCCTACGAGCAGTACTTC. Translation: CASSGTGPSYEQYF.